This T cell receptor (beta chain) was sequenced in a study of neurological immune-mediated disorders. Notes on the study in general: CDR3 amino acid sequences of expanded clones were not shared across subjects, a result suggesting private repertoires in all groups.

In its sample, this clonotype was seen a few times. Its target is not known. There are 20 residues in the CDR3. Germline loops: CDR1 SGDLS, CDR2 YYNGEE. The germline V and J ends were trimmed by 5 bases and 1 base, with 30 bases remaining between them. Each CDR3 protein is one row after TCRdb ran MiXCR on the 5' RACE reads. The top ten clones hold about 23% of a sample with under 60,000 distinct CDR3 sequences, roughly a quarter of them seen once. This TCR came from an older woman in good health. Sequences were obtained from PBMCs. The chain recombines TRBV9 with TRBJ2-5; D is possibly TRBD1 (7 bases). CDR3 DNA sequence: TGTGCCAGCAGTCTAAAGACAGGGTCGTTCGAGGGGGGAAGCCAAGAGACCCAGTACTTC. This translates into CASSLKTGSFEGGSQETQYF.